This T cell receptor beta chain appears in the sequencing data of a study of T cells in Graves' hyperthyroidism and ophthalmopathy. Study at large: Peripheral blood was acquired at first diagnosis, ahead of any therapy whatsoever.

At least ten counts were recorded for this clonotype. Its antigen is not identified. One end of the junction is discordant with germline, which a read error may explain. Each ophthalmopathy patient scored at least 3 on the Clinical Activity Score and at least 4 on NOSPECS grade, with duration under 3 months. Thyroid ultrasound and orbital computed tomography, with clinical symptoms and serum thyroxine and TRAb, informed diagnoses. CDR3 length equals 12 residues. Germline V gene sequence: CDR1 SGHRS, CDR2 YFSETQ. The study's findings and limits: Blood also carried most thyroid clonotypes expanded above 0.001.

Amplification of TCR beta CDR3 regions was performed using RNA transcripts as template. First-round RT-PCR of the TCR CDR3 relied on the HTBI primer set. TCRdb analysed the multiplex PCR reads with MiXCR anew, one entry per CDR3 protein. The sample includes roughly 290,000 distinct CDR3 sequences, 17% of them seen just once. This clonotype was obtained from a woman in her fifties or sixties with Graves' ophthalmopathy. Material for sequencing was blood. The rearrangement uses TRBV5-1 and TRBJ1-5; D is undetermined. The CDR3 sequence is CASSFMGQPQHF. Written as DNA, the CDR3 is TGTGCCAGCAGCTTCATGGGTCAGCCCCAGCATTTT.